This T cell receptor beta chain was observed in a study of T-cell reconstitution after alpha-beta-depleted transplantation in children. The V gene lost 4 bases and the J gene lost 5 bases, with 19 bases spanning the gap. The CDR3 is made up of 15 amino acids. Germline lookup yields CDR1 SGHKS and CDR2 YYEKEE (reference sequence). Construction of the TCRbeta library involved unique molecular identifiers. TCRdb re-called the PCR reads with MiXCR, one entry per CDR3 protein. The sample lists roughly 500,000 distinct CDR3 sequences; around 20% were seen once. This sequence was found in a human donor who donated a stem cell graft to a child with acute lymphoblastic leukemia. The sample consisted of PBMCs from the stem cell graft donor, taken from the stem cell graft. J is TRBJ2-7 and V is TRBV5-5; D might be TRBD1 (5 bases). The CDR3 here is CASSQPPAGRNEQYF. The CDR3 coding sequence is TGTGCCAGCAGCCAGCCACCGGCAGGGCGCAACGAGCAGTACTTC. Full variable domain (missing parts from reference TRBV5-5 and TRBJ2-7): DAGVTQSPTHLIKTRGQQVTLRCSPISGHKSVSWYQQVLGQGPQFIFQYYEKEERGRGNFPDRFSARQFPNYSSELNVNALLLGDSALYLCASSQPPAGRNEQYFGPGTRLTVT.